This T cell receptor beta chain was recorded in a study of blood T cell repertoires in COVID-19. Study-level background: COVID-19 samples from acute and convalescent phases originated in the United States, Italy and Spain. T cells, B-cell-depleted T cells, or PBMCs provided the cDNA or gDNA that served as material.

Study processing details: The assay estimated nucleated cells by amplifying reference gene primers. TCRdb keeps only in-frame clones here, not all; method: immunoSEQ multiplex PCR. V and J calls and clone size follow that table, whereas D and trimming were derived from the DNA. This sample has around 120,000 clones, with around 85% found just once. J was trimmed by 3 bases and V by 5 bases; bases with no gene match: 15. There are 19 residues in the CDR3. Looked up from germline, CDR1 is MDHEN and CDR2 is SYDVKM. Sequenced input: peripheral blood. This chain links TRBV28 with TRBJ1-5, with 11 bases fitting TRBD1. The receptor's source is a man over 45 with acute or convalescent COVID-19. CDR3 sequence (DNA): TGTGCCAGCAGTGGGACAGAACCGGGACAGGGGGAGTACAATCAGCCCCAGCATTTT. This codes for CASSGTEPGQGEYNQPQHF.